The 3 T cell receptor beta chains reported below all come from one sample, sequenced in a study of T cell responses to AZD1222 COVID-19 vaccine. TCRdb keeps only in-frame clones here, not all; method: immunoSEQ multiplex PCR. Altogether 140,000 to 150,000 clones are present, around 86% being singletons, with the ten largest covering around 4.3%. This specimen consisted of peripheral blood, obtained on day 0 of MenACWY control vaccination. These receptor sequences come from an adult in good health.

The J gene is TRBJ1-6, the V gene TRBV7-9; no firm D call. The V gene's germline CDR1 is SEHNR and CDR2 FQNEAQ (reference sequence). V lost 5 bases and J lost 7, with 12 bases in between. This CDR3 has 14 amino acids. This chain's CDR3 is CASSLRERNSPLHF. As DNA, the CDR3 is TGTGCCAGCAGCCTCCGGGAAAGGAATTCACCCCTCCACTTT.

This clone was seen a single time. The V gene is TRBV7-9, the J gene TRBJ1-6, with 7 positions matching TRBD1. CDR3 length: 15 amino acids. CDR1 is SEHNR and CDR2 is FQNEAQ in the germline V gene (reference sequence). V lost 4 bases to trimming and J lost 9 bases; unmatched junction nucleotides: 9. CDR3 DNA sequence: TGTGCCAGCAGCTCGGGACAGCCGGCGGGTTCACCCCTCCACTTT. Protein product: CASSSGQPAGSPLHF.

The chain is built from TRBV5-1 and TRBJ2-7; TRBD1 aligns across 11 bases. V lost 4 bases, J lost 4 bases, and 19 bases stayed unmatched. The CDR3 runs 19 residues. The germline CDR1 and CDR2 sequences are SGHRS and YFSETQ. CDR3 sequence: CASSRQDRGQKGYGYEQYF. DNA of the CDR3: TGCGCCAGCAGCCGACAGGACAGGGGGCAAAAAGGATACGGGTACGAGCAGTACTTC.